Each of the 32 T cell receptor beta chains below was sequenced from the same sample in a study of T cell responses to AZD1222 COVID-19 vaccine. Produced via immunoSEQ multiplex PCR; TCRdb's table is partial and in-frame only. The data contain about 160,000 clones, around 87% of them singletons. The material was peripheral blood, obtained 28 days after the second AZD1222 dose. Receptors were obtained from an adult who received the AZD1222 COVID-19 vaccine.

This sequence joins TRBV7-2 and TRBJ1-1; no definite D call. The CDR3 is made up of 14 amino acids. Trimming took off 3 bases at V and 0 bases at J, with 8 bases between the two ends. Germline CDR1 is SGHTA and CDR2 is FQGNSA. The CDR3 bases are TGTGCCAGCAGCTTTTGGGCGGTGAACACTGAAGCTTTCTTT. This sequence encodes CASSFWAVNTEAFF.

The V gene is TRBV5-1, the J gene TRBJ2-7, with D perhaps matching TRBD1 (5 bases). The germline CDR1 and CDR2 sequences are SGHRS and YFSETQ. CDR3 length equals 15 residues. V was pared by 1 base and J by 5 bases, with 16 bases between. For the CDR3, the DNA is TGCGCCAGCAGCTTGAGTTTAGGGGTTTCGGACGAGCAGTACTTC. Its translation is CASSLSLGVSDEQYF.

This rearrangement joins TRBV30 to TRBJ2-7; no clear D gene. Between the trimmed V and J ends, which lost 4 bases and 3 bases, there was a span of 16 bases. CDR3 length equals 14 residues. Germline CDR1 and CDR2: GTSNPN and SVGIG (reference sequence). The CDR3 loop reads CAWNRGSPYYEQYF. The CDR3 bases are TGTGCCTGGAACCGCGGATCCCCTTACTACGAGCAGTACTTC.

In nucleotides, the CDR3 is TGTGCCAGCAGCTTAGCGCCGGGATCTGGGAACACTGAAGCTTTCTTT. Its protein is CASSLAPGSGNTEAFF. V is TRBV7-6 and J is TRBJ1-1; D is unclear. Germline V CDR1 and CDR2: SGHVS, FNYEAQ. The CDR3 contains 16 residues. Between the trimmed V and J ends, which lost 0 bases and 1 base, there was a span of 12 bases.

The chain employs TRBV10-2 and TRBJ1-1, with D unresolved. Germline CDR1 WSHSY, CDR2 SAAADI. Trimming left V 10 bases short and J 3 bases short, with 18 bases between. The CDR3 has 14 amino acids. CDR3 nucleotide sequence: TGCGCCACCTTTTACTATGGTAGGGACACTGAAGCTTTCTTT. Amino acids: CATFYYGRDTEAFF.

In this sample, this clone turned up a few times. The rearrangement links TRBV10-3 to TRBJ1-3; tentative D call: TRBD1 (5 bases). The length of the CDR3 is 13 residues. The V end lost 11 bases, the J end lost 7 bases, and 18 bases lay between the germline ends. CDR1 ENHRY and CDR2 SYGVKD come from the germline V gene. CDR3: CAARGGDANTIYF. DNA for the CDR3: TGTGCCGCCCGCGGAGGGGATGCGAACACCATATATTTT.

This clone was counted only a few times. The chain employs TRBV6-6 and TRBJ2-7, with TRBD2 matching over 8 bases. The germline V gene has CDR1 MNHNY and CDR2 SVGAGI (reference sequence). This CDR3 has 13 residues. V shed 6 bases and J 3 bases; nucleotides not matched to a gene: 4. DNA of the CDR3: TGTGCCAGCAGGTCCGGGACTAGCTACGAGCAGTACTTC. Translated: CASRSGTSYEQYF.

CDR3 nucleotides: TGTGCCAGCAGTTTAGGGACAGGGATCTATGGCTACACCTTC. Translation gives CASSLGTGIYGYTF. This chain connects TRBV28 to TRBJ1-2, with 9 bases matching TRBD1. Germline-derived CDR1 and CDR2 are MDHEN and SYDVKM. CDR3 size: 14 residues. V gave up 2 bases and J gave up 4 bases; unmatched junction bases: 2.

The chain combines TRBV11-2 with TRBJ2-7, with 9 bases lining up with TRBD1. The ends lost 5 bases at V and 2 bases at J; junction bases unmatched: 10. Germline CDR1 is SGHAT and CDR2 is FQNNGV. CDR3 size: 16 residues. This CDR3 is CASSPIGDRATYEQYF. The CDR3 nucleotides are TGTGCCAGCAGCCCAATAGGGGACAGGGCAACCTACGAGCAGTACTTC.

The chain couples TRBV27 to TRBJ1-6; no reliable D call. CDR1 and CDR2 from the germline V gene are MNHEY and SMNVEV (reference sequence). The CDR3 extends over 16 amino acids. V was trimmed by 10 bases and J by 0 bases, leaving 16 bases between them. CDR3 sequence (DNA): TGTGCCACCAAGTTGGCCCCCACCTCCTATAATTCACCCCTCCACTTT. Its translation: CATKLAPTSYNSPLHF.

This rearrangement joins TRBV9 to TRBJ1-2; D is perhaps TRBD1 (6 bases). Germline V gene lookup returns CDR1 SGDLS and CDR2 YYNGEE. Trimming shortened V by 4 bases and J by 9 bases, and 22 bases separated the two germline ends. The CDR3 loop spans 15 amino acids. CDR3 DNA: TGTGCCAGCAGCTCGCTCCGCGGGACAACCGGCAGCTACACCTTC. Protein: CASSSLRGTTGSYTF.

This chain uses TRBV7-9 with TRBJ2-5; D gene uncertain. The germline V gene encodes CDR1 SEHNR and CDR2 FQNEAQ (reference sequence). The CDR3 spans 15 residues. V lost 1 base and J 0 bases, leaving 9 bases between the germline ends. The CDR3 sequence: CASSLDNSYQETQYF. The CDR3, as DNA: TGTGCCAGCAGCTTAGACAACAGCTACCAAGAGACCCAGTACTTC.

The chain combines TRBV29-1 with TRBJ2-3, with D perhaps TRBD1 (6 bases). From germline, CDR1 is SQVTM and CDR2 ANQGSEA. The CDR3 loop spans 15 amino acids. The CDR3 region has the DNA TGCATCACGGACAGTTTAATAGGGGTATCGAATACGCAGTATTTT. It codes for CITDSLIGVSNTQYF.

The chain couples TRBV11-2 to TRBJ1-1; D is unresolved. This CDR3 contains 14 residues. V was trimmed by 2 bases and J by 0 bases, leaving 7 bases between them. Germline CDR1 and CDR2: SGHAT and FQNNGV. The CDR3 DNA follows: TGTGCCAGCAGCTTATCCAGGATGAACACTGAAGCTTTCTTT. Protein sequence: CASSLSRMNTEAFF.

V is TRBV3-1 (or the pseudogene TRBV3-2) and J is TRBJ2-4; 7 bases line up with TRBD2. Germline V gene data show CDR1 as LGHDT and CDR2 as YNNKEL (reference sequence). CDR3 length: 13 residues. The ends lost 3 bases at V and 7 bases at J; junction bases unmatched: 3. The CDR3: CASSQGGKNIQYF. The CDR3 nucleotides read TGTGCCAGCAGCCAGGGAGGGAAGAACATTCAGTACTTC.

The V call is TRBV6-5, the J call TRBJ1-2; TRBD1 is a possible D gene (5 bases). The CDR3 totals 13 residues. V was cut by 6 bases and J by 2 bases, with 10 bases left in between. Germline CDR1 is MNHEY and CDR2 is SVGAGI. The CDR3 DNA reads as TGTGCCAGCAGGGAGGGACCGAACTATGGCTACACCTTC. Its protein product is CASREGPNYGYTF.

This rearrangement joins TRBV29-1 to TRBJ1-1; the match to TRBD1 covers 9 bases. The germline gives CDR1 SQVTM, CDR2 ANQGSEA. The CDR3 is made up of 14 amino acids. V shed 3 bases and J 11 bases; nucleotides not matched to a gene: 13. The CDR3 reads CSVDYPRTGDGAFF. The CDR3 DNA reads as TGCAGCGTTGATTACCCGAGGACAGGGGACGGGGCTTTCTTT. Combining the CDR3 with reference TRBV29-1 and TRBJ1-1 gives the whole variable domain SAVISQKPSRDICQRGTSLTIQCQVDSQVTMMFWYRQQPGQSLTLIATANQGSEATYESGFVIDKFPISRPNLTFSTLTVSNMSPEDSSIYLCSVDYPRTGDGAFFGQGTRLTVV.

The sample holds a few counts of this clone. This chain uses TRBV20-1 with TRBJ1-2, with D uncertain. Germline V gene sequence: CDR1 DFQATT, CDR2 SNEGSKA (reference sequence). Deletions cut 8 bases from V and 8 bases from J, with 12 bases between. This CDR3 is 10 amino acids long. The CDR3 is CSPSSQGYTF. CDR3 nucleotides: TGCAGTCCCTCATCCCAGGGCTACACCTTC.

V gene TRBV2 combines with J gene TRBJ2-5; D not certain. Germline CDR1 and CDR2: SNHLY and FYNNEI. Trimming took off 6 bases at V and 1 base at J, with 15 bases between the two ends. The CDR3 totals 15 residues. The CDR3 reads CASSLESRPQETQYF. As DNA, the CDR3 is TGTGCCAGCAGCCTGGAGTCTCGCCCCCAAGAGACCCAGTACTTC.

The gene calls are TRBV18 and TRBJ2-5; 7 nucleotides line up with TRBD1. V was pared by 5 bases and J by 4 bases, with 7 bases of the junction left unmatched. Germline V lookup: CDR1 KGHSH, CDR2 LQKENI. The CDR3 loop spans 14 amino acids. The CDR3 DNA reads TGTGCCAGCTCAGACGACAGGGTAGGAGAGACCCAGTACTTC. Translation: CASSDDRVGETQYF.

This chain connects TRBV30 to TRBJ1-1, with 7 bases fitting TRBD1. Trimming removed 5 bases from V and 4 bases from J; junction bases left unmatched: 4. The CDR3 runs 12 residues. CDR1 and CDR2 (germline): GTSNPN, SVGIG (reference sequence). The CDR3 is CAWGQVGTEAFF. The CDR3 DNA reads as TGTGCCTGGGGACAGGTAGGCACTGAAGCTTTCTTT.

CDR3 amino acids: CASRSVQGAQDTQYF. CDR3 DNA sequence: TGCGCCAGCAGGAGTGTTCAGGGGGCGCAAGATACGCAGTATTTT. This chain connects TRBV5-1 to TRBJ2-3; 8 bases fit TRBD1. Germline-derived CDR1 and CDR2 are SGHRS and YFSETQ. The CDR3 length is 15 residues. The V and J ends lost 5 bases and 5 bases, in that order; junction bases with no gene match: 10.

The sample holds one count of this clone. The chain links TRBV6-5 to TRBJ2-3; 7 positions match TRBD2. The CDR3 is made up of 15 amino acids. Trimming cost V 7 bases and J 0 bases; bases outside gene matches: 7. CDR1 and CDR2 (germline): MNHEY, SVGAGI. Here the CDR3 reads CASTKRGISTDTQYF. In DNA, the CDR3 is TGTGCCAGCACTAAGCGGGGTATTAGCACAGATACGCAGTATTTT.

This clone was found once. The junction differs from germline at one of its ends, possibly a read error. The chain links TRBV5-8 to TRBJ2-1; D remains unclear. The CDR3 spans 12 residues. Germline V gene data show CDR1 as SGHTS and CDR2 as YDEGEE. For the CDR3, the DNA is TGTGCCAGCAGCTTTTACGGGCTACTTATGCTCTTC. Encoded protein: CASSFYGLLMLF.

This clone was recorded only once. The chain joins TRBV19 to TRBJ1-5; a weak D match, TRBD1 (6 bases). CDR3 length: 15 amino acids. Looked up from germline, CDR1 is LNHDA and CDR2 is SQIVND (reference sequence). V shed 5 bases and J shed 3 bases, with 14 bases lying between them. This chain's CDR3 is CASSPGTSHNQPQHF. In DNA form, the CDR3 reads TGTGCCAGTAGTCCCGGGACAAGCCACAATCAGCCCCAGCATTTT.

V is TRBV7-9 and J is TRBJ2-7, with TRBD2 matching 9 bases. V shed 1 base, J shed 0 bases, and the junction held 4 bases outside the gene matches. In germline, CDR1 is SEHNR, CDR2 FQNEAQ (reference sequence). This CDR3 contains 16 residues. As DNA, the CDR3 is TGTGCCAGCAGCTTAGTAAGACTAGCGGACTCCTACGAGCAGTACTTC. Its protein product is CASSLVRLADSYEQYF.

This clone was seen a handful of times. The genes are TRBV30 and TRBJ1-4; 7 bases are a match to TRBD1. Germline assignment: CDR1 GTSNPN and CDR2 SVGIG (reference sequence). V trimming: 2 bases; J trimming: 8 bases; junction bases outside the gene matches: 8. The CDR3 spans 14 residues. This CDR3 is CAWSNTGVREKLFF. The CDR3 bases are TGTGCCTGGAGTAACACAGGGGTTAGGGAAAAACTGTTTTTT.

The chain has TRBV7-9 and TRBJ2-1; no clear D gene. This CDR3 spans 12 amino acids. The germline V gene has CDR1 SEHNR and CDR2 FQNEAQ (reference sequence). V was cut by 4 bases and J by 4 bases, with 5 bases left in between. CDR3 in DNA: TGTGCCAGCAGCTCGAATTACAATGAGCAGTTCTTC. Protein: CASSSNYNEQFF.

The DNA of the CDR3 is TGTGCCAGCAGCCTAGGGGCAGATACGCAGTATTTT. Its translation is CASSLGADTQYF. The chain links TRBV6-5 to TRBJ2-3, with a possible D match to TRBD1 (5 bases). V lost 6 bases, J lost 4 bases, and 8 bases lay in between. The CDR3 is 12 amino acids. Germline CDR1 MNHEY, CDR2 SVGAGI.

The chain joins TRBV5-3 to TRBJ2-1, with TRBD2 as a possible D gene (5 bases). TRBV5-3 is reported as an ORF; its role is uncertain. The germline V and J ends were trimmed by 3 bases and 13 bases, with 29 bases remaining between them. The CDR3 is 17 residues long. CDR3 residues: CARSSCHFSGLPICQFF. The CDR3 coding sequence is TGTGCCAGAAGCTCCTGCCATTTCAGCGGCCTTCCCATATGTCAGTTCTTC.

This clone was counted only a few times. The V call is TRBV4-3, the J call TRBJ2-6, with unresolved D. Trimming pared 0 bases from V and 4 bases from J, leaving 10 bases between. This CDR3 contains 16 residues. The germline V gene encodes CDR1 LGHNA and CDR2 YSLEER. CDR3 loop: CASSQDPGAGANVLTF. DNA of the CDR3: TGCGCCAGCAGCCAAGATCCAGGAGCCGGGGCCAACGTCCTGACTTTC.

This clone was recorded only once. The chain's CDR3 is CASSQGEVGTEAFF. The DNA of the CDR3 is TGTGCCAGTAGTCAGGGGGAAGTGGGTACTGAAGCTTTCTTT. This rearrangement joins TRBV19 to TRBJ1-1, with TRBD1 identical over 7 bases. V was clipped by 5 bases and J by 5 bases; unmatched bases: 8. This CDR3 has 14 amino acids. Germline CDR1 and CDR2: LNHDA and SQIVND (reference sequence). Full variable domain (outside the CDR3, taken from reference TRBV19 and TRBJ1-1): DGGITQSPKYLFRKEGQNVTLSCEQNLNHDAMYWYRQDPGQGLRLIYYSQIVNDFQKGDIAEGYSVSREKKESFPLTVTSAQKNPTAFYLCASSQGEVGTEAFFGQGTRLTVV.